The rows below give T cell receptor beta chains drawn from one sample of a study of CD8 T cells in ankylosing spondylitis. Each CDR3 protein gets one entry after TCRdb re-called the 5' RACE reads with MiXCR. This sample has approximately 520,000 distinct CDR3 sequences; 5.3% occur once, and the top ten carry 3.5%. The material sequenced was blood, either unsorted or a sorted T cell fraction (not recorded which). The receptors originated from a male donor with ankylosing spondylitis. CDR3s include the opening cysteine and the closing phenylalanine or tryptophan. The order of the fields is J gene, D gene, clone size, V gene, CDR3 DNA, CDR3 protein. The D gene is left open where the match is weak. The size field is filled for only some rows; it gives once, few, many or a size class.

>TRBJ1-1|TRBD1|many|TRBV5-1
TGCGCCAGCAGCGCCCCTGAGACAGGGAGGGCTGAAGCTTTCTTT
CASSAPETGRAEAFF
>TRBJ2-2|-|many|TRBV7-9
TGTGCCAGCAGCTCCGGGACTCGTGTCGGGAAGCTGTTTTTT
CASSSGTRVGKLFF
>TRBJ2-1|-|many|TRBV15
TGTGCCACCAGCAGAGTACTAGGCAATGAGCAGTTCTTC
CATSRVLGNEQFF
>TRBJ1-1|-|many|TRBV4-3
TGCGCCAGCAGCCACGTCTGGAATCTGGTGGAATTGAACACTGAAGCTTTCTTT
CASSHVWNLVELNTEAFF
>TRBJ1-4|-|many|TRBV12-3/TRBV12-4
TGTGCCAGCCGCCCGGGGAGTTCTGGTAATGAAAAACTGTTTTTT
CASRPGSSGNEKLFF
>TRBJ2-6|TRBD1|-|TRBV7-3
TGTGCCAGCAGCTCATGGGACAGGGGGCCGGGTGGGGCCAACGTCCTGACTTTC
CASSSWDRGPGGANVLTF
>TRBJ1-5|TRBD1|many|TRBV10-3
TGTGCCACAGGGACAGGGGGACATCAGCCCCAGCATTTT
CATGTGGHQPQHF
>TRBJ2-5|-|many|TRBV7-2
TGTGCCAGCAGCTTAGCGCGTGGGGCATGGACTGAGACCCAGTACTTC
CASSLARGAWTETQYF
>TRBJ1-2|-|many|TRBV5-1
TGCGCCAGCAGCTCGACAGCAGCTAACTATGGCTACACCTTC
CASSSTAANYGYTF
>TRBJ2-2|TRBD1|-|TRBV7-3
TGTGCCTTCAGTTTTGGGGACAGGGGCCCCGTTCCCCCCGGGGAGCTGTTTTTT
CAFSFGDRGPVPPGELFF
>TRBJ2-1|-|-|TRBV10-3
TGTGCCATCAGCCCAGGAGCGGGTGAGCAGTTCTTC
CAISPGAGEQFF
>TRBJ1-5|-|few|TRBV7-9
TGTGCCAGCAGCTTAGATTCAGGGGATCAGCCCCAGCATTTT
CASSLDSGDQPQHF
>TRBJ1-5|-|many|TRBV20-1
TGCAGTGCTAGAGTTAGTACAGGGTCTTATCAGCCCCAGCATTTT
CSARVSTGSYQPQHF
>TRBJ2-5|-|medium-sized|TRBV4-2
TGTGCCAGCAGCCAAGAAAGCGGTCGAGGTTCAGAGACCCAGTACTTC
CASSQESGRGSETQYF
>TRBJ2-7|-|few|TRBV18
TGTGCCAGCTCACCACCGGCCGGAGTCCCCTACGAGCAGTACTTC
CASSPPAGVPYEQYF
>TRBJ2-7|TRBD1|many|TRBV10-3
TGTGCCATCAGTGAGTACGGGACAGGGGTCAGGTACGAGCAGTACTTC
CAISEYGTGVRYEQYF
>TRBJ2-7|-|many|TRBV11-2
TGTGCCAGCAGCTTCCAGGCAGGGGCCTCCTACGAGCAGTACTTC
CASSFQAGASYEQYF